This T cell receptor (beta chain) came from a study of blood T cell repertoires in COVID-19. V was trimmed by 1 base and J by 3 bases, leaving 10 bases between them. The CDR3 is made up of 16 amino acids. Germline CDR1 is MGHRA and CDR2 is YSYEKL. Per the original data handling: For nucleated cells, counts were estimated from reference gene primer amplification. The data were produced by immunoSEQ multiplex PCR, yet TCRdb's version contains in-frame clones alone and is incomplete. Clonal size and the V and J genes are those of that table, whereas D and trimming came from the DNA. The sample records about 480,000 clones, about 88% being singletons.

The receptor's source is a man aged 18 to 35 with COVID-19, enrolled during active disease. Sample: peripheral blood. The J gene is TRBJ2-6, the V gene TRBV4-1; TRBD1 is a possible D gene (5 bases). The CDR3 DNA reads as TGCGCCAGCAGCCAAGGAGACAGAAATGGGGCCAACGTCCTGACTTTC. This codes for CASSQGDRNGANVLTF.